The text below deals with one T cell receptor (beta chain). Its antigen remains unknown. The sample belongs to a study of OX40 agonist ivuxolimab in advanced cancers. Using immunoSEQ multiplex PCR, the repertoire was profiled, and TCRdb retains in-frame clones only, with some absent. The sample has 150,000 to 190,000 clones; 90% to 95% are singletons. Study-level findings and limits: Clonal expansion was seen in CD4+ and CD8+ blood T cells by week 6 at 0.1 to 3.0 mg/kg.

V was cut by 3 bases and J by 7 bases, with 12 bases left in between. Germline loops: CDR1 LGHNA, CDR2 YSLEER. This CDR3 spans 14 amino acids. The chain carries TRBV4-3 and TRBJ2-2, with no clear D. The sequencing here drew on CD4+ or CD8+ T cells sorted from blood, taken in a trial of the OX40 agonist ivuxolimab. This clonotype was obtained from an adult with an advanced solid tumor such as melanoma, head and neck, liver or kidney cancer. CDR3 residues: CASSQQEASGELFF. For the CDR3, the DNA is TGCGCCAGCAGCCAGCAGGAAGCAAGCGGGGAGCTGTTTTTT.